This T cell receptor (beta chain) was captured by sequencing in a study of metastatic and nonmetastatic thyroid tumors (dated by TCRdb to about 2020). Regarding the study in general: Repertoires from peripheral blood and from tumor or nodule tissue samples of malignant and benign thyroid patients were compared.

None of the patients had been given any treatment before thyroid surgery. Using T-cell receptor beta sequencing, the researchers looked back retrospectively at clinical samples from patients, gathered between the early 2010s and the late 2010s. The library was made by PCR. Sequencing instrument: Illumina HiSeq 4000. High-throughput sequencing was used to profile the TCR beta-chain CDR3 region of every patient. The paper's processing steps were these. A classifier to discriminate distant-metastatic papillary thyroid cancer patients was built from CDR3 differences across clinicopathological groups. The Shannon index was used to measure repertoire diversity, and the Morisita-Horn index was used to measure how similar tumor and blood repertoires were. The public reads were run again by TCRdb, first through fastp at Q25 and then through MiXCR, and only productive beta chains were kept. The V and J calls and clone size are TCRdb's, not the authors'. For this sample the table gives 30,000 to 45,000 clones, of which around 28% were detected only once. 11% of the sample is in the top ten clones.

In the case of this clone: It lacks a known antigen. No base quality values were provided; no much bigger clone lies one nucleotide off.

The full study reports these points: In both blood and tumor samples, TCR beta diversity was reported to be significantly higher in malignant tumors than in benign nodules.

The specimen was blood. The source of this sequence is a male donor with papillary thyroid cancer or a benign thyroid nodule (not recorded which). Some clones in this sample may be carry-over from other donors' samples.

The CDR3 has the sequence CASSFQGGTEAFF. The DNA reads as follows: TGTGCCAGCAGCTTTCAGGGAGGAACTGAAGCTTTCTTT. This sequence uses TRBV7-8 and TRBJ1-1; TRBD1 is perhaps the D gene, given 5 matching bases. At the junction V is shortened by 3 bases and J by 5 bases, with 10 bases in between. According to the germline V gene, CDR1 reads SGHVS and CDR2 reads FQNEAQ. The CDR3 runs 13 residues from the cysteine to the phenylalanine. Solely the CDR3 DNA is kept, with 39 bases framed from the first base. Full variable domain (CDR3 extended with the reference TRBV7-8 and TRBJ1-1 proteins): GAGVSQSPRYKVAKRGQDVALRCDPISGHVSLFWYQQALGQGPEFLTYFQNEAQLDKSGLPSDRFFAERPEGSVSTLKIQRTQQEDSAVYLCASSFQGGTEAFFGQGTRLTVV.